What follows are 3 T cell receptor beta chains derived from one specimen sequenced in a study of cytomegalovirus exposure and HLA in healthy donors. The assay was immunoSEQ multiplex PCR, and TCRdb's table has in-frame clones only and misses some. Among 150,000 to 200,000 clones listed, about 85% were seen once. Sequencing was carried out using PBMCs. The receptor set was obtained from a man in his late teens or twenties in good health and CMV-seropositive.

This clone has just a few counts. The V gene is TRBV6-4, the J gene TRBJ2-1, with D possibly matching TRBD2 (5 bases). Trimming removed 2 bases at V and 4 bases at J, with 12 bases between. CDR1 is MRHNA, CDR2 SNTAGT, per germline. The CDR3 loop spans 15 amino acids. The CDR3 DNA sequence: TGTGCCAGCAGTGACGAGGCGGGTAAATACAATGAGCAGTTCTTC. This codes for CASSDEAGKYNEQFF.

This chain uses TRBV4-1 with TRBJ1-2; weak D call: TRBD1 (6 bases). CDR3 size: 18 residues. Trimming shortened V by 1 base and J by 4 bases, and 22 bases separated the two germline ends. Per the germline V gene, CDR1 is MGHRA and CDR2 is YSYEKL. CDR3 in DNA: TGCGCCAGCAGCCAAGTTCCACTCCCAGGGGCGCGGTCCTATGGCTACACCTTC. Translation: CASSQVPLPGARSYGYTF.

The V call is TRBV6-5, the J call TRBJ2-7; 9 positions match TRBD1. The CDR3 covers 15 residues. Losses at the gene ends were 5 bases for V and 2 bases for J; bases not matched to a gene: 7. Looked up from germline, CDR1 is MNHEY and CDR2 is SVGAGI. CDR3 sequence reads: CASSRGQGTAYEQYF. DNA of the CDR3: TGTGCCAGCAGTCGGGGACAGGGAACGGCCTACGAGCAGTACTTC.